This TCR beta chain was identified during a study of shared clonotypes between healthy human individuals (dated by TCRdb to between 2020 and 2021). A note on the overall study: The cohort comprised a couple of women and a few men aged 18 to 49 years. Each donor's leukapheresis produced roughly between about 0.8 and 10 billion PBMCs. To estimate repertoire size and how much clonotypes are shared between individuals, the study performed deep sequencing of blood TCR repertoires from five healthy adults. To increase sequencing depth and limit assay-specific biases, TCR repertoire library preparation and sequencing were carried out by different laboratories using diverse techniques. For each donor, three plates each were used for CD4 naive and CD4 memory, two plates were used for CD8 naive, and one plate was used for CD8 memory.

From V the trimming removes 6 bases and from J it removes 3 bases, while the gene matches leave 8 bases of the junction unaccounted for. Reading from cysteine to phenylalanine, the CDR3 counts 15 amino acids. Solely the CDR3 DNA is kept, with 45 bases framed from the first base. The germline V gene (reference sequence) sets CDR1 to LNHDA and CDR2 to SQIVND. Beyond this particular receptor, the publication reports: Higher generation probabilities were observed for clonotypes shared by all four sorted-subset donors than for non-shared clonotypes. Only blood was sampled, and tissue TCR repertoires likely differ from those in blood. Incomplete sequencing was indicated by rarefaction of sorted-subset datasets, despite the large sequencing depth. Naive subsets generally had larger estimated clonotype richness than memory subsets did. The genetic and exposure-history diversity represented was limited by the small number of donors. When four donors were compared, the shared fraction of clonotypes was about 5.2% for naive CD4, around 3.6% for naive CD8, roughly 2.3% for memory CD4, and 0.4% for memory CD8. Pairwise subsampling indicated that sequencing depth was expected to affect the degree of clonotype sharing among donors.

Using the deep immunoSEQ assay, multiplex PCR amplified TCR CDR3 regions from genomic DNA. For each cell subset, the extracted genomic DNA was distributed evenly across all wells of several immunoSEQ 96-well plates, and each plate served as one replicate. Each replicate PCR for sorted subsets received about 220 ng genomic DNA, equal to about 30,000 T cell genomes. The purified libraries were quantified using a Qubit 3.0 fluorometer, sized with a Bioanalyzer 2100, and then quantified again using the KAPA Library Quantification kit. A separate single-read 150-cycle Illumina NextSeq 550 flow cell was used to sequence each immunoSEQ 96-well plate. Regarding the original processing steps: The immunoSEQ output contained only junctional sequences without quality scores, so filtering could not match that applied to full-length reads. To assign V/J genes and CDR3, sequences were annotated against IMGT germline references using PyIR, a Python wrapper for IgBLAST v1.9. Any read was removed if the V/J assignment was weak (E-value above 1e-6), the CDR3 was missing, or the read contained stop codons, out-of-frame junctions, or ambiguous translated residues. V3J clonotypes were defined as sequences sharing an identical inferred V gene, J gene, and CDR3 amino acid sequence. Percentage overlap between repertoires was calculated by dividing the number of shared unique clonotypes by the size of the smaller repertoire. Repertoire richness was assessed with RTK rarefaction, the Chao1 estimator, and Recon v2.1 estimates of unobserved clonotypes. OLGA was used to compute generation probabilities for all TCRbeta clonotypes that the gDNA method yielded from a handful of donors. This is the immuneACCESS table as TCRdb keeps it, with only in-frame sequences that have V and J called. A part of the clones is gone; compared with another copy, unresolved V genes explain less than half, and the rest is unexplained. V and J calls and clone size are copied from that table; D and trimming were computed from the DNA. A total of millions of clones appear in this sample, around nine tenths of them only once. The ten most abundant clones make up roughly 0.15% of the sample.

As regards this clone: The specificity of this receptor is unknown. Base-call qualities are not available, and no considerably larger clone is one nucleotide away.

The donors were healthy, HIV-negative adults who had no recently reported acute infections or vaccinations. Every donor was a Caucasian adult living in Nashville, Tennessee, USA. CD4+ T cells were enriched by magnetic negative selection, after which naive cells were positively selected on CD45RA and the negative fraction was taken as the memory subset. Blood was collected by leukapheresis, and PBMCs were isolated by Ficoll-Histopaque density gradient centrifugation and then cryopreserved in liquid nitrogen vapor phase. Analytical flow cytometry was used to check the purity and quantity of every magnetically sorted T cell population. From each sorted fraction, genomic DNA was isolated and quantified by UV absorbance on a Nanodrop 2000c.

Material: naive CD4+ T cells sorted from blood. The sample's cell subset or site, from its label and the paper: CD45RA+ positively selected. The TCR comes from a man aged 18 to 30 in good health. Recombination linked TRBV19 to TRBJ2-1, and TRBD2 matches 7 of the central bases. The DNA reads TGTGCCAGTAGGGGGACTATCACCAACTACAATGAGCAGTTCTTC. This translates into CASRGTITNYNEQFF.